The rows below give T cell receptor beta chains drawn from one sample of a study of T cells in tumors after PD-1 blockade. TCRdb's copy holds only in-frame clones and misses some; the assay was immunoSEQ multiplex PCR. The sample consists of some 4,900 clones, 60% to 75% of them appearing once. The starting material was tumor tissue, obtained before anti-PD-1 treatment. The receptors were gathered from a human donor with cutaneous squamous cell carcinoma. Each CDR3 is given with its conserved first and last residue. The D gene is left open where the match is weak. The size field is filled for only some rows; it gives once, few, many or a size class.

v_gene	j_gene	abundance	d_gene	CDR3aa	CDR3nt
TRBV6-1	TRBJ2-7	NA	NA	CASSEKAGQILSYEQYF	TGTGCCAGCAGTGAAAAAGCGGGACAGATACTCTCCTACGAGCAGTACTTC
TRBV5-4	TRBJ2-6	NA	NA	CASSLEGPPGANVLTF	TGTGCCAGCAGCTTGGAAGGGCCCCCTGGGGCCAACGTCCTGACTTTC
TRBV27	TRBJ1-1	few	NA	CASRETVMNTEAFF	TGTGCCAGCAGGGAGACAGTCATGAACACTGAAGCTTTCTTT
TRBV24-1	TRBJ2-3	NA	NA	CATSDPGGQTDTQYF	TGTGCCACCAGTGACCCAGGGGGGCAGACAGATACGCAGTATTTT
TRBV6-5	TRBJ2-7	NA	TRBD1	CASSYGTGTYEQYF	TGTGCCAGCAGTTACGGGACAGGGACTTACGAGCAGTACTTC
TRBV7-9	TRBJ2-3	NA	NA	CASSSARGAADTQYF	TGTGCCAGCAGCTCCGCGAGAGGGGCGGCAGATACGCAGTATTTT
TRBV4-1	TRBJ1-1	medium-sized	NA	CASSQSLSRDTEAFF	TGCGCCAGCAGCCAAAGTCTCTCACGCGACACTGAAGCTTTCTTT
TRBV7-9	TRBJ2-5	once	TRBD2	CASSLGLAGTTQYQETQYF	TGTGCCAGCAGCTTAGGGCTAGCGGGGACTACACAATACCAAGAGACCCAGTACTTC
TRBV7-8	TRBJ1-4	NA	TRBD1	CASQNRGLEKLFF	TGTGCGAGCCAAAACAGGGGACTTGAAAAACTGTTTTTT
TRBV6-5	TRBJ2-3	NA	NA	CATTGVWGGAQYF	TGTGCCACCACCGGAGTTTGGGGAGGTGCGCAGTATTTT
TRBV6-5	TRBJ1-5	NA	TRBD1	CASAGTGGTQPQHF	TGTGCCAGCGCCGGGACAGGGGGCACTCAGCCCCAGCATTTT
TRBV6-5	TRBJ1-5	NA	NA	CASGAISNQPQHF	TGTGCCAGCGGGGCGATTAGCAATCAGCCCCAGCATTTT
TRBV7-9	TRBJ1-6	NA	NA	CASSYGANSPLHF	TGTGCCAGCAGCTACGGGGCTAATTCACCCCTCCACTTT
TRBV9	TRBJ2-5	NA	NA	CASSPGLAQWAQYF	TGTGCCAGCAGCCCGGGACTCGCGCAATGGGCCCAGTACTTC
TRBV7-8	TRBJ2-7	once	TRBD2	CASSSLGLAGGTVEQYF	TGTGCCAGCAGCTCCCTCGGACTAGCGGGGGGTACGGTCGAGCAGTACTTC
TRBV7-9	TRBJ1-4	NA	NA	CASSLSLGVANEKLFF	TGTGCCAGCAGCTTATCTCTGGGGGTGGCTAATGAAAAACTGTTTTTT
TRBV6-5	TRBJ2-1	few	NA	CATQGGYNEQFF	TGTGCCACACAGGGAGGCTACAATGAGCAGTTCTTC
TRBV5-1	TRBJ1-1	NA	TRBD1	CASSWGDRVNTEAFF	TGCGCCAGCAGCTGGGGGGACAGGGTGAACACTGAAGCTTTCTTT
TRBV11-2	TRBJ2-1	NA	NA	CASSLGRGYYNEQFF	TGTGCCAGCAGCTTGGGCCGGGGGTACTACAATGAGCAGTTCTTC
TRBV12-3/TRBV12-4	TRBJ1-5	NA	NA	CASSLESQPQHF	TGTGCCAGCAGTTTAGAGTCCCAGCCCCAGCATTTT
TRBV12-3/TRBV12-4	TRBJ2-7	few	NA	CASSPVQYEQYF	TGTGCCAGCAGCCCCGTCCAGTACGAGCAGTACTTC
TRBV9	TRBJ2-5	NA	TRBD2	CASSVESPAGGMETQYF	TGTGCCAGCAGCGTAGAGTCCCCAGCGGGGGGGATGGAGACCCAGTACTTC
TRBV24-1	TRBJ2-1	NA	TRBD2	CATSDPAERGEGSYNEQFF	TGTGCCACCAGTGATCCCGCGGAGCGCGGGGAGGGGAGTTACAATGAGCAGTTCTTC
TRBV9	TRBJ2-4	NA	TRBD2	CASSPGRVWDIQYF	TGTGCCAGCAGCCCCGGGAGGGTTTGGGACATTCAGTACTTC
TRBV12-5	TRBJ1-4	once	NA	CASGLVQGLKLFF	TGTGCTAGTGGTTTGGTACAGGGCCTAAAACTGTTTTTT
TRBV7-9	TRBJ1-1	NA	NA	CASSLGAGRKAFF	TGTGCCAGCAGCTTAGGGGCGGGAAGGAAAGCTTTCTTT
TRBV3-1/TRBV3-2	TRBJ1-1	NA	NA	CASSQDIGPRRTAFF	TGTGCCAGCAGCCAAGATATTGGACCCAGGCGAACAGCTTTCTTT
TRBV7-9	TRBJ2-5	medium-sized	TRBD1	CASSLAGTGEPWETQYF	TGTGCCAGCAGCCTGGCCGGGACAGGGGAGCCGTGGGAGACCCAGTACTTC
TRBV5-4	TRBJ2-3	NA	NA	CASSGGLSDTQYF	TGTGCCAGCAGCGGGGGGTTGTCAGATACGCAGTATTTT
TRBV19	TRBJ1-3	medium-sized	NA	CASSIGEAGTALFSGNTIYF	TGTGCCAGTAGTATAGGGGAAGCCGGGACGGCGCTTTTCTCTGGAAACACCATATATTTT
TRBV5-6	TRBJ2-7	NA	NA	CASSFMGANYEQYF	TGTGCCAGCAGCTTTATGGGGGCCAACTACGAGCAGTACTTC
TRBV11-2	TRBJ2-2	NA	NA	CASSGRGTMNTGELFF	TGTGCCAGCAGCGGAAGGGGGACTATGAACACCGGGGAGCTGTTTTTT
TRBV2	TRBJ2-3	NA	TRBD1	CASSEGSGGPGTDTQYF	TGTGCCAGCAGTGAAGGGTCAGGGGGCCCCGGCACAGATACGCAGTATTTT
TRBV5-4	TRBJ2-7	NA	NA	CASSSGLAGVGYEQYF	TGTGCCAGCAGCTCGGGGCTGGCCGGGGTAGGCTACGAGCAGTACTTC
TRBV2	TRBJ2-7	NA	NA	CASSVGHLYEQYF	TGTGCCAGCAGCGTGGGACACCTCTACGAGCAGTACTTC
TRBV19	TRBJ2-5	NA	TRBD2	CASSIGETSWETQYF	TGTGCCAGTAGTATCGGTGAGACTAGCTGGGAGACCCAGTACTTC
TRBV6-1	TRBJ2-7	NA	TRBD2	CASSEGGGVYEQYF	TGTGCCAGCAGTGAGGGCGGGGGGGTCTACGAGCAGTACTTC
TRBV1	TRBJ2-1	NA	NA	CTSSQVSGGYPNEQFF	TGCACCAGCAGCCAAGTGTCCGGGGGGTACCCCAATGAGCAGTTCTTC
TRBV19	TRBJ1-6	NA	TRBD1	CASTTGTGRTPLHF	TGTGCCAGTACCACCGGGACAGGGAGAACACCCCTCCACTTT
TRBV5-1	TRBJ2-7	few	NA	CASSLELTYEQYF	TGCGCCAGCAGCTTGGAACTTACCTACGAGCAGTACTTC
TRBV6-6	TRBJ2-4	few	NA	CASRGKGVAKNIQYF	TGTGCCAGCAGGGGGAAGGGAGTAGCCAAAAACATTCAGTACTTC
TRBV10-3	TRBJ2-7	NA	NA	CAISESPGVSYEQYF	TGTGCCATCAGTGAGTCTCCCGGGGTTTCCTACGAGCAGTACTTC
TRBV29-1	TRBJ2-5	NA	NA	CSVGSGHPETQYF	TGCAGCGTTGGGTCAGGGCACCCGGAGACCCAGTACTTC
TRBV24-1	TRBJ2-2	NA	TRBD1	CATSVQGADTGELFF	TGTGCCACCAGTGTACAGGGGGCGGACACCGGGGAGCTGTTTTTT
TRBV5-4	TRBJ2-5	NA	NA	CASSLGPADQETQYF	TGTGCCAGCAGCTTGGGGCCAGCCGACCAAGAGACCCAGTACTTC
TRBV6-1	TRBJ2-1	few	TRBD2	CASSELAGGSYNEQFF	TGTGCCAGCAGTGAGCTAGCGGGTGGCTCCTACAATGAGCAGTTCTTC
TRBV5-1	TRBJ2-5	once	TRBD2	CASSPGRGAFQETQYF	TGCGCCAGCAGCCCGGGGCGGGGGGCATTTCAAGAGACCCAGTACTTC
TRBV4-1	TRBJ2-7	NA	TRBD1	CASSLTGPYEQYF	TGCGCCAGCAGCCTGACAGGGCCCTACGAGCAGTACTTC
TRBV10-3	TRBJ1-6	NA	NA	CAISETGEKGSPLHF	TGTGCCATCAGTGAGACGGGAGAAAAGGGTTCACCCCTCCACTTT
TRBV18	TRBJ2-1	few	NA	CASSGFKDPSAYNEQFF	TGTGCCAGCTCAGGGTTTAAAGACCCTTCAGCTTACAATGAGCAGTTCTTC
TRBV13	TRBJ2-7	NA	NA	CASSSRGPRTYEQYF	TGTGCCAGCAGCTCACGGGGCCCCCGGACCTACGAGCAGTACTTC
TRBV3-1/TRBV3-2	TRBJ1-2	NA	TRBD1	CASSQDQGGGYTF	TGTGCCAGCAGCCAAGATCAGGGGGGAGGCTACACCTTC
TRBV6-5	TRBJ1-5	NA	TRBD1	CASSGQGDQPQHF	TGTGCCAGCAGCGGACAGGGGGATCAGCCCCAGCATTTT
TRBV2	TRBJ2-7	NA	TRBD2	CASRARLAGTSYEQYF	TGTGCCAGCAGAGCGAGACTAGCGGGGACTTCCTACGAGCAGTACTTC
TRBV7-9	TRBJ2-7	NA	NA	CASSLATEQYF	TGTGCCAGCAGCTTAGCCACCGAGCAGTACTTC
TRBV6-1	TRBJ2-1	NA	TRBD2	CASSGGSGTSYSPEQFF	TGTGCCAGCAGTGGAGGATCCGGGACTAGTTATTCTCCGGAGCAGTTCTTC
TRBV2	TRBJ2-3	NA	NA	CASEKQNPRTDTQYF	TGTGCCAGCGAAAAACAGAACCCCCGCACAGATACGCAGTATTTT
TRBV19	TRBJ2-1	few	NA	CASSIDSGSRAEQFF	TGTGCCAGTAGTATAGATAGCGGTTCCCGCGCCGAGCAGTTCTTC
TRBV5-6	TRBJ2-4	NA	NA	CASSPTGVNIQYF	TGTGCCAGCAGCCCGACCGGTGTTAACATTCAGTACTTC
TRBV12-3/TRBV12-4	TRBJ2-2	NA	NA	CASRQDRAGELFF	TGTGCCAGCAGACAAGACAGAGCCGGGGAGCTGTTTTTT